These 15 T cell receptor beta chains share one sample of origin, sequenced in a study of blood T cell repertoires in COVID-19. Some clones are missing from TCRdb's copy, which holds only in-frame ones; the method was immunoSEQ multiplex PCR. The sample carries about 280,000 clones, 88% recorded once. The sample consisted of PBMCs or T cells enriched from blood (not recorded which). The receptors shown here come from a woman aged 60-75 years in a cohort exposed to, infected with or recovered from COVID-19 (not recorded which).

This chain joins TRBV5-4 and TRBJ2-7, with TRBD1 identical over 11 bases. Germline V gene lookup returns CDR1 SGHNT and CDR2 YYREEE (reference sequence). V lost 4 bases to trimming and J lost 3 bases; unmatched junction nucleotides: 6. This CDR3 comprises 15 residues. The CDR3 spells CASSTRTGGRYEQYF. Written as DNA, the CDR3 is TGTGCCAGCAGCACCCGGACAGGGGGCCGCTACGAGCAGTACTTC.

The chain uses TRBV7-2 and TRBJ2-7; TRBD2 matches at 11 bases. Germline-derived CDR1 and CDR2 are SGHTA and FQGNSA. V dropped 7 bases and J dropped 6; count of bases not matched to a gene: 8. The length of the CDR3 is 14 residues. The CDR3 is CASKLAGGYGEQYF. CDR3 DNA: TGTGCCAGCAAGCTAGCGGGAGGCTACGGCGAGCAGTACTTC.

This chain connects TRBV28 to TRBJ1-5; 7 nucleotides align to TRBD1. The CDR3 spans 14 residues. V shed 6 bases, J shed 5 bases, and the junction held 7 bases outside the gene matches. Germline CDR1 is MDHEN and CDR2 is SYDVKM. CDR3: CASRDRAEYQPQHF. The CDR3 DNA is TGTGCCAGCAGAGACAGGGCTGAGTATCAGCCCCAGCATTTT.

This rearrangement joins TRBV7-3 to TRBJ2-7; TRBD2 aligns across 8 bases. V lost 2 bases, J lost 7 bases, and 4 bases stayed unmatched. The CDR3 loop spans 13 amino acids. Germline values: CDR1 SGHTA, CDR2 FQGTGA. This chain's CDR3 is CASSLGGGREQYF. CDR3 sequence (DNA): TGTGCCAGCAGCTTAGGTGGCGGGAGGGAGCAGTACTTC.

This chain connects TRBV18 to TRBJ1-5; 12 positions agree with TRBD1. V lost 3 bases, J lost 2 bases, and 14 bases stayed unmatched. This CDR3 contains 20 residues. Germline values: CDR1 KGHSH, CDR2 LQKENI. CDR3: CASSPTPGTGGGIGNQPQHF. CDR3 bases: TGTGCCAGCTCACCCACACCTGGGACAGGGGGCGGGATTGGCAATCAGCCCCAGCATTTT. The full variable domain, with the rest looked up from reference TRBV18 and TRBJ1-5, is NAGVMQNPRHLVRRRGQEARLRCSPMKGHSHVYWYRQLPEEGLKFMVYLQKENIIDESGMPKERFSAEFPKEGPSILRIQQVVRGDSAAYFCASSPTPGTGGGIGNQPQHFGDGTRLSIL.

The genes are TRBV6-5 and TRBJ2-7, with 10 bases identical to TRBD1. The germline CDR1 and CDR2 sequences are MNHEY and SVGAGI. V lost 5 bases to trimming and J lost 11 bases; unmatched junction nucleotides: 9. CDR3 length equals 13 residues. The CDR3 DNA reads TGTGCCAGCAGTCCGTCGGGACAGGGGAAAAAGTACTTC. It specifies CASSPSGQGKKYF.

The chain has TRBV5-6 and TRBJ2-5; 11 positions match TRBD2. The CDR3 totals 16 residues. J gave up 6 bases and V 4 bases, and 11 bases lay outside the gene matches. Germline values: CDR1 SGHDT, CDR2 YYEEEE. The CDR3 sequence: CASSRILLAGVKTQYF. CDR3 coding DNA: TGTGCCAGCAGCCGCATACTACTAGCGGGAGTGAAGACCCAGTACTTC. The full variable domain, with the rest looked up from reference TRBV5-6 and TRBJ2-5, is DAGVTQSPTHLIKTRGQQVTLRCSPKSGHDTVSWYQQALGQGPQFIFQYYEEEERQRGNFPDRFSGHQFPNYSSELNVNALLLGDSALYLCASSRILLAGVKTQYFGPGTRLLVL.

The gene calls are TRBV30 and TRBJ1-2; D may be TRBD1 (5 bases). Germline CDR1 GTSNPN, CDR2 SVGIG (reference sequence). This CDR3 spans 12 amino acids. Trimming took 0 bases from V and 5 from J, leaving 7 bases between them. CDR3 DNA: TGTGCCTGGAGTGTGGCAGGGTATGGCTACACCTTC. Protein: CAWSVAGYGYTF.

This clone came up once. The rearrangement links TRBV3-1 (or the pseudogene TRBV3-2) to TRBJ1-1; a possible D gene is TRBD1 (6 bases). This CDR3 has 16 amino acids. V lost 1 base and J lost 6, with 18 bases in between. Germline V gives CDR1 LGHDT, CDR2 YNNKEL (reference sequence). This chain's CDR3 is CASSQGRGARGSEAFF. CDR3 DNA: TGTGCCAGCAGCCAAGGTCGGGGGGCGAGGGGATCTGAAGCTTTCTTT.

The chain employs TRBV3-1 (or the pseudogene TRBV3-2) and TRBJ1-1; TRBD1 matches 7 bases. The V gene's germline CDR1 is LGHDT and CDR2 YNNKEL (reference sequence). This CDR3 region has 14 residues. V was clipped by 6 bases and J by 6 bases; unmatched bases: 10. CDR3 coding DNA: TGTGCCAGCAGTCTCAGGGGGGTTTCCCCTGAAGCTTTCTTT. Amino acids: CASSLRGVSPEAFF.

The chain employs TRBV7-8 and TRBJ2-3; 9 positions match TRBD2. V dropped 5 bases and J dropped 1; count of bases not matched to a gene: 13. CDR3 length equals 18 residues. Germline V CDR1 and CDR2: SGHVS, FQNEAQ. This chain's CDR3 is CASSQRPGLASRTDTQYF. As DNA, the CDR3 is TGTGCCAGCAGCCAAAGACCGGGACTAGCATCCCGCACAGATACGCAGTATTTT.

The chain uses TRBV28 and TRBJ1-2, with 7 positions matching TRBD1. Looked up from germline, CDR1 is MDHEN and CDR2 is SYDVKM. The J segment lost 0 bases and the V segment lost 6 bases, leaving 4 bases of the junction unmatched. The CDR3 sequence is 14 residues long. The CDR3, as DNA: TGTGCCAGCAGGCGACAGGGAGCTAACTATGGCTACACCTTC. Translation: CASRRQGANYGYTF.

The chain employs TRBV30 and TRBJ1-4; D might be TRBD1 (5 bases). Trimming pared 2 bases from V and 5 bases from J, leaving 15 bases between. Germline assignment: CDR1 GTSNPN and CDR2 SVGIG (reference sequence). The CDR3 loop spans 15 amino acids. CDR3 sequence reads: CAWSHPGMSNEKLFF. CDR3 bases: TGTGCCTGGAGTCATCCAGGGATGTCAAATGAAAAACTGTTTTTT.

The chain employs TRBV10-3 and TRBJ1-1; D gene unclear. The CDR3 loop spans 15 amino acids. V gave up 0 bases and J gave up 1 base, with 9 bases separating them. From germline, CDR1 is ENHRY and CDR2 SYGVKD. Here the CDR3 DNA reads TGTGCCATCAGTGAGTCTGGGCAAAAGAACACTGAAGCTTTCTTT. Translating it yields CAISESGQKNTEAFF.

The V call is TRBV5-1, the J call TRBJ2-5, with D maybe TRBD2 (5 bases). This CDR3 spans 15 amino acids. V lost 4 bases, J lost 3 bases, and 16 bases lay in between. Germline V gene sequence: CDR1 SGHRS, CDR2 YFSETQ. The CDR3 coding sequence is TGCGCCAGCAGCACGGGGTCCCCCGGGGAAGAGACCCAGTACTTC. Protein: CASSTGSPGEETQYF.